Reported below is one T cell receptor (beta chain). What it recognizes is unknown. Germline CDR1 is MNHEY and CDR2 is SVGAGI. The V end was cut by 3 bases, the J end by 3 bases, with 8 bases between. The CDR3 runs 13 residues. The data derive from a study of cytomegalovirus exposure and HLA in healthy donors. Study findings and constraints: According to reports, the classifier identified cytomegalovirus status with high specificity and sensitivity. Specificity of three CMV-associated chains for CMV antigens was verified in vitro. The study listed 164 cytomegalovirus-associated TCR beta chains. Most TCR sequences were rare, but some public TCRs occurred in many donors.

The assay was immunoSEQ multiplex PCR, and TCRdb's table has in-frame clones only and misses some. The sample includes around 150,000 clones, nearly 90% seen only once; the top ten take around 10%. This TCR came from a woman between 18 and 29 years old in good health and CMV-seropositive. The gene calls are TRBV6-5 and TRBJ1-2, with TRBD1 as a possible D gene (5 bases). Sequenced input: PBMCs. In DNA form, the CDR3 reads TGTGCCAGCAGTTATTCGGGGGACTATGGCTACACCTTC. Translated, it gives CASSYSGDYGYTF.